This T cell receptor beta chain emerged from a study of blood T cell repertoires in COVID-19. Study context: Spain, Italy and the United States supplied samples that represented acute and convalescent COVID-19.

The method was immunoSEQ multiplex PCR; TCRdb's version includes in-frame clones alone and lacks a portion of them. The sample lists 200,000 to 250,000 clones, around 87% occurring once. Turning to this clone: The same CDR3 is also encoded by other DNA sequences in this sample.

The CDR3 consists of 15 residues. In germline, CDR1 is MGHRA, CDR2 YSYEKL. Germline trimming cut 3 bases from V and 1 base from J; bases unmatched to any gene: 5. This sequence was found in a woman aged 25 to 45 with acute COVID-19. Sequencing was carried out using PBMCs or T cells enriched from blood (not recorded which). V is TRBV4-1 and J is TRBJ2-7; 8 bases align to TRBD1. The CDR3 loop is CASSQEGQGSYEQYF. DNA of the CDR3: TGCGCCAGCAGCCAGGAAGGACAGGGTTCCTACGAGCAGTACTTC.